Reported below is one TCR beta chain. Its specificity is unknown. Study processing details: Filtering differed since immunoSEQ provided only junctions, with no quality scores. The assay was immunoSEQ multiplex PCR, and TCRdb's table has in-frame clones only and misses some. V, J and clone size derive from that table, while D and trimming were established from the DNA sequence. Among over a million clones, approximately 98% were seen once, and the ten largest hold about 0.4%. The CDR3 is 15 residues long. V dropped 1 base and J dropped 6 bases, with 13 bases sitting between them. Germline CDR1 and CDR2: SGHVS and FQNEAQ. The data originate from a study of shared clonotypes between healthy human individuals. Study outcomes and limitations: Clonotypes that were shared across a handful of donors made up roughly 5% of naive CD4 clonotypes.

This sequence was found in a man aged 25-40 years in good health. Sequencing was performed on naive CD4+ T cells sorted from blood. Subset specified: CD45RA+ positively selected. V and J are TRBV7-8 and TRBJ2-1; D uncertain. The CDR3 protein is CASSLGRTAGNEQFF. CDR3 DNA: TGTGCCAGCAGCTTAGGACGGACCGCCGGCAATGAGCAGTTCTTC.